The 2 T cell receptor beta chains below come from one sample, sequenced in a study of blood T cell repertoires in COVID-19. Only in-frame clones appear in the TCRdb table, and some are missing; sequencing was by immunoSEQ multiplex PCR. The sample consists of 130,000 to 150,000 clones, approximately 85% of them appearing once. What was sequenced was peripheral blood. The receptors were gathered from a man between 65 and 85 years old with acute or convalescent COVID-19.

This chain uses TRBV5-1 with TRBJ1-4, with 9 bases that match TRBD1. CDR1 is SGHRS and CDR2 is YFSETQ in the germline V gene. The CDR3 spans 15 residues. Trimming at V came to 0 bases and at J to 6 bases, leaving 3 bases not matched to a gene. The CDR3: CASSLVGQGDEKLFF. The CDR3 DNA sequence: TGCGCCAGCAGCTTGGTGGGACAGGGAGATGAAAAACTGTTTTTT.

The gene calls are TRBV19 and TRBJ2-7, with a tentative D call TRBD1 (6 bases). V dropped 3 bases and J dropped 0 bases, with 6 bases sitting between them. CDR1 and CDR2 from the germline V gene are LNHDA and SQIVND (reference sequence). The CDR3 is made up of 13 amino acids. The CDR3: CASSMTGSYEQYF. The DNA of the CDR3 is TGTGCCAGTAGTATGACAGGCTCCTACGAGCAGTACTTC.